Listed below are T cell receptor beta chains from one sample, sequenced in a study of T cells after posttransplantation cyclophosphamide. Method: immunoSEQ multiplex PCR; TCRdb's copy keeps in-frame clones and lacks some. The sample contains more than 10,000 clones, about 85% of which appear only once. The sequences come from PBMCs, collected 1755 days after allogeneic stem cell transplant with posttransplant cyclophosphamide. The origin of the receptors is a female patient aged 50-59 years who received an allogeneic stem cell transplant from a related donor, was CMV-positive, and had no GVHD. Some T cells may have come from the graft donor. CDR3s include the opening cysteine and the closing phenylalanine or tryptophan. D genes are given only for firm matches. Clone size is not always given. Where it is, it says once, few, many or a class for expanded clones.

>NA|NA|TRBV11-3|TRBJ2-7
TGTGCCAGCAGCTTAGGTAACAGCTACGAGCAGTACTTC
CASSLGNSYEQYF
>NA|NA|TRBV5-4|TRBJ2-3
TGTGCCAGCAGTTCGGGGGTCCCTAGCACAGATACGCAGTATTTT
CASSSGVPSTDTQYF
>NA|NA|TRBV7-2|TRBJ2-7
TGTGCCAGCAGCTTACTGGAGTACGAGCAGTACTTC
CASSLLEYEQYF
>NA|few|TRBV2|TRBJ1-5
TGTGCCAGCAGCCCGGCCGGGTATAGCAATCAGCCCCAGCATTTT
CASSPAGYSNQPQHF
>NA|NA|TRBV13|TRBJ2-1
TGTGCCAGCAGCTTTAGGGGACAAGACAATGAGCAGTTCTTC
CASSFRGQDNEQFF
>TRBD1|NA|TRBV7-2|TRBJ1-5
TGTGCCAGCAGCCAGGGGGGTCAGAATCAGCCCCAGCATTTT
CASSQGGQNQPQHF
>NA|NA|TRBV6-5|TRBJ2-7
TGTGCCAGCAGCAGGGGAAGTCCGGTGGGCGAGCAGTACTTC
CASSRGSPVGEQYF
>NA|NA|TRBV5-1|TRBJ2-3
TGCGCCAGCAGCTTGACAGGTAGCACAGATACGCAGTATTTT
CASSLTGSTDTQYF
>NA|NA|TRBV15|TRBJ1-1
TGTGCCACCAGCAGAGATATAAATTCGAACACTGAAGCTTTCTTT
CATSRDINSNTEAFF
>NA|NA|TRBV6-1|TRBJ1-3
TGTGCCAGCAGTGAAGCGGGGGCGTCTGGAAACACCATATATTTT
CASSEAGASGNTIYF
>NA|NA|TRBV19|TRBJ1-1
TGTGCCAGTAGGGACGGGACTGGGAAGGCTGAAGCTTTCTTT
CASRDGTGKAEAFF
>TRBD2|NA|TRBV9|TRBJ2-7
TGTGCCAGCAGCGTAGATGGCGGGAGGGGACCCGAGCAGTACTTC
CASSVDGGRGPEQYF
>TRBD1|once|TRBV6-5|TRBJ1-2
TGTGCCAGCAGTCAGGGGGCTGGTGGCTACACCTTC
CASSQGAGGYTF
>NA|once|TRBV7-8|TRBJ1-1
TGTGCCAGCAGCCGAGTAATGAACACTGAAGCTTTCTTT
CASSRVMNTEAFF
>TRBD1|NA|TRBV7-3|TRBJ2-3
TGTGCCAGCAGCTTAAATCCGCCAGGGGGAGACACAGATACGCAGTATTTT
CASSLNPPGGDTDTQYF
>NA|NA|TRBV9|TRBJ2-3
TGTGCCAGCAGCGAGTACGTGCGAGATACGCAGTATTTT
CASSEYVRDTQYF
>NA|NA|TRBV27|TRBJ1-2
TGTGCCAGCAGTACCAGGGATGGATACTATGGCTACACCTTC
CASSTRDGYYGYTF
>TRBD2|NA|TRBV2|TRBJ2-7
TGTGCCAGCAGCCTCCTTCTAGCGGGGCCGAGAGGCTACGAGCAGTACTTC
CASSLLLAGPRGYEQYF
>TRBD2|NA|TRBV27|TRBJ2-5
TGTGCCAGCAGCCCGGGGAGCGGGAGGGCCTTCTGGGAGACCCAGTACTTC
CASSPGSGRAFWETQYF
>NA|NA|TRBV18|TRBJ1-1
TGTGCCAGCTCACCGCAGGGGAATGGAGGCTTAGCTTTCTTT
CASSPQGNGGLAFF
>NA|NA|TRBV27|TRBJ2-5
TGTGCCAGCAGTGCTAGCGCGAGAGGGAAAGAGACCCAGTACTTC
CASSASARGKETQYF
>NA|NA|TRBV28|TRBJ1-5
TGTGCCAGCAGCCTCGGGGGGGGCGAGGGCAATCAGCCCCAGCATTTT
CASSLGGGEGNQPQHF
>NA|NA|TRBV19|TRBJ2-7
TGTGCCAGTGGGTATGGACAGCCGCCCTCCTACGAGCAGTACTTC
CASGYGQPPSYEQYF
>TRBD1|NA|TRBV28|TRBJ1-5
TGTGCCAGCAGTCCCGGGACAGGAGTTCGACCCCAGCATTTT
CASSPGTGVRPQHF
>NA|NA|TRBV5-6|TRBJ1-6
TGTGCCAGCAACCCCGGGCCAGGGTCCTCACCCCTCCACTTT
CASNPGPGSSPLHF
>NA|NA|TRBV29-1|TRBJ1-5
TGCGCCGGGGGATACAATCAGCCCCAGCATTTT
CAGGYNQPQHF
>NA|NA|TRBV28|TRBJ1-2
TGTGCCAGCAGCTTGACTCGACCCTCCGGCTACACCTTC
CASSLTRPSGYTF
>NA|NA|TRBV5-5|TRBJ1-5
TGTGCCAGCAGCCCCGCGGGGAGCAATCAGCCCCAGCATTTT
CASSPAGSNQPQHF